This entry concerns a single T cell receptor beta chain. Its specificity is unknown. This sample was included in a study of OX40 agonist ivuxolimab in advanced cancers. Study at large: Intravenous ivuxolimab at 0.01 to 10 mg/kg was given to patients every 2 weeks.

Study observations and caveats: Normalized expansion of T-cell clones was also low for some nonresponders.

The CDR3 is 16 residues long. Germline CDR1 is LNHDA and CDR2 is SQIVND (reference sequence). With 2 bases clipped from V and 7 bases from J, the junction kept 11 bases outside the gene matches. Profiled with immunoSEQ multiplex PCR; TCRdb holds only in-frame clones, not every one. The data show tens of thousands of clones, 70% to 80% seen once. Researchers took blood at baseline, on cycle 4 day 1, and on cycle 7 day 1. The TCR was taken from an adult with an advanced solid tumor such as melanoma, head and neck, liver or kidney cancer. The chain links TRBV19 to TRBJ2-1, with 7 positions matching TRBD1. This sample comprised CD4+ or CD8+ T cells sorted from blood, obtained in a trial of the OX40 agonist ivuxolimab. In nucleotides, the CDR3 is TGTGCCAGTAGTATATTGCTGGGACAGTCCTCGAATGAGCAGTTCTTC. It codes for CASSILLGQSSNEQFF.